The 18 T cell receptor beta chains below come from one sample, sequenced in a study of blood T cell repertoires in COVID-19 (dated by TCRdb to about 2020). Libraries were built with the immunoSEQ multiplex PCR assay. This is the immuneACCESS table as TCRdb keeps it, with only in-frame sequences that have V and J called. A part of the clones is gone; compared with another copy, unresolved V genes explain less than half, and the rest is unexplained. The sample contains about 140,000 clones, around 87% of them found a single time. Clones ranked in the top ten supply about 5.8% of the sample. Input material: peripheral blood. The source of these receptors is a human donor in a cohort sampled during active COVID-19.

The V gene is TRBV4-1, the J gene TRBJ2-7, with 13 bases matching TRBD2. In germline, CDR1 is MGHRA, CDR2 YSYEKL. V lost 4 bases to trimming and J lost 0 bases; unmatched junction nucleotides: 3. The CDR3 contains 16 residues. DNA for the CDR3: TGCGCCAGCAGCCGACTAGCGGGGGGCCTCTCCTACGAGCAGTACTTC. Protein sequence: CASSRLAGGLSYEQYF.

V is TRBV5-1 and J is TRBJ2-3; the match to TRBD1 covers 7 bases. From germline, CDR1 is SGHRS and CDR2 YFSETQ. With 4 bases clipped from V and 5 bases from J, the junction kept 7 bases outside the gene matches. The CDR3 has 14 residues. This CDR3 reads CASSPRQGQDTQYF. The CDR3 bases are TGCGCCAGCAGCCCTAGACAGGGCCAAGATACGCAGTATTTT.

This sequence joins TRBV7-3 and TRBJ1-1, with D unclear. Trimming took 1 base from V and 1 from J, leaving 4 bases between them. Germline loops: CDR1 SGHTA, CDR2 FQGTGA. This CDR3 is 13 amino acids long. For the CDR3, the DNA is TGTGCCAGCAGCTTAAGCGGGAACACTGAAGCTTTCTTT. Residues: CASSLSGNTEAFF.

The chain carries TRBV7-3 and TRBJ2-1, with 7 positions matching TRBD2. Germline CDR1 and CDR2: SGHTA and FQGTGA. The junction had 10 bases not matched to a gene; V was cut back by 4 bases and J by 7 bases. This CDR3 contains 15 residues. Here the CDR3 reads CASSSGGSLGNEQFF. The CDR3 DNA reads as TGTGCCAGCAGCTCCGGGGGGTCTTTAGGTAATGAGCAGTTCTTC.

This clone has a handful of counts. The chain has TRBV4-2 and TRBJ2-7; weak D call: TRBD2 (6 bases). CDR3 length equals 13 residues. In germline, CDR1 is LGHNA, CDR2 YNFKEQ. Trimming cost V 4 bases and J 0 bases, with 7 bases left between them. CDR3 in amino acids: CASSPRDSYEQYF. In DNA, the CDR3 is TGTGCCAGCAGCCCGCGGGACTCCTACGAGCAGTACTTC.

V usage is TRBV7-3 and J usage is TRBJ2-3; perhaps TRBD1 as D (6 bases). V gave up 3 bases and J gave up 6 bases, with 10 bases separating them. The V gene's germline CDR1 is SGHTA and CDR2 FQGTGA. The length of the CDR3 is 13 residues. CDR3 nucleotides: TGTGCCAGCAGCTTTTTTCAGGGGGATACGCAGTATTTT. Protein sequence: CASSFFQGDTQYF.

The V and J genes are TRBV6-5 and TRBJ1-5; D might be TRBD1 (5 bases). V gave up 2 bases and J gave up 9 bases, with 14 bases separating them. The CDR3 consists of 14 residues. Looked up from germline, CDR1 is MNHEY and CDR2 is SVGAGI. The CDR3 loop is CASSYGAESGPQHF. CDR3 sequence (DNA): TGTGCCAGCAGTTACGGGGCCGAGTCGGGGCCCCAGCATTTT.

The rearrangement joins TRBV14 to TRBJ2-3; TRBD2 agrees at 12 bases. Per the germline V gene, CDR1 is SGHDN and CDR2 is FVKESK. CDR3 size: 19 residues. V lost 3 bases to trimming and J lost 1 base; unmatched junction nucleotides: 11. The CDR3 DNA is TGTGCCAGCAGCCAGAAAGCGAGACTAGCGGGAGCGCGCACAGATACGCAGTATTTT. It specifies CASSQKARLAGARTDTQYF.

V is TRBV2 and J is TRBJ1-5; no clear D. The germline CDR1 and CDR2 sequences are SNHLY and FYNNEI. CDR3 length equals 13 residues. Trimming cost V 6 bases and J 3 bases, with 9 bases left between them. For the CDR3, the DNA is TGTGCCAGCAGGTTCCAGTTCAATCAGCCCCAGCATTTT. Its protein is CASRFQFNQPQHF.

The CDR3 loop reads CASSQTSGSLYEQYF. CDR3 in DNA: TGTGCCAGCAGCCAGACTAGCGGGAGCCTCTACGAGCAGTACTTC. The chain couples TRBV7-2 to TRBJ2-7; TRBD2 matches at 12 bases. The CDR3 spans 15 residues. Germline V gene data show CDR1 as SGHTA and CDR2 as FQGNSA. V lost 5 bases, J lost 3 bases, and 5 bases stayed unmatched.

This chain joins TRBV6-1 and TRBJ2-3; maybe TRBD1 (5 bases). V lost 2 bases, J lost 1 base, and 10 bases lay in between. Per germline, CDR1 MNHNS and CDR2 SASEGT. CDR3 size: 15 residues. The CDR3 region is CASSETLRGTDTQYF. The CDR3 coding sequence is TGTGCCAGCAGTGAAACCCTCAGGGGCACAGATACGCAGTATTTT.

The CDR3 loop reads CASSSGGGIGYTF. The DNA for the CDR3 is TGTGCCAGCAGCTCCGGGGGGGGAATTGGCTACACCTTC. The chain uses TRBV27 and TRBJ1-2; D may be TRBD1 (5 bases). The CDR3 loop spans 13 amino acids. The V and J ends lost 6 bases and 7 bases respectively, with 15 bases between them. Germline V gene sequence: CDR1 MNHEY, CDR2 SMNVEV (reference sequence).

The gene calls are TRBV2 and TRBJ1-5, with D unclear. This CDR3 is 15 amino acids long. The V and J ends lost 0 bases and 5 bases respectively, with 11 bases between them. The germline CDR1 and CDR2 sequences are SNHLY and FYNNEI. CDR3 residues: CASSEALGTHQPQHF. The CDR3 DNA reads TGTGCCAGCAGTGAAGCCCTGGGCACCCATCAGCCCCAGCATTTT.

The genes are TRBV2 and TRBJ2-2; a weak D match, TRBD2 (5 bases). The CDR3 is 12 amino acids. Germline CDR1 SNHLY, CDR2 FYNNEI. Trimming shortened V by 6 bases and J by 5 bases, and 7 bases separated the two germline ends. CDR3 residues: CASSTRTGELFF. CDR3 DNA sequence: TGTGCCAGCAGCACTAGAACCGGGGAGCTGTTTTTT.

The gene calls are TRBV6-5 and TRBJ1-5, with D perhaps TRBD1 (5 bases). The CDR3 is made up of 15 amino acids. V was pared by 6 bases and J by 7 bases, with 19 bases between. The V gene's germline CDR1 is MNHEY and CDR2 SVGAGI. CDR3 DNA sequence: TGTGCCAGCAGCCCGGGGGGGGGATTTGACCAGCCCCAGCATTTT. This encodes CASSPGGGFDQPQHF.

J is TRBJ2-1 and V is TRBV20-1; 8 bases match TRBD2. V shed 3 bases and J 0 bases; nucleotides not matched to a gene: 7. Germline V gene lookup returns CDR1 DFQATT and CDR2 SNEGSKA (reference sequence). The length of the CDR3 is 16 residues. DNA for the CDR3: TGCAGTGCTAGTATTCAGCGGGGGAGCTCCTACAATGAGCAGTTCTTC. This gives the protein CSASIQRGSSYNEQFF.

The CDR3 region has the DNA TGTGCCAGCATTTCGGGTATCTCCTACGAGCAGTACTTC. As protein: CASISGISYEQYF. The chain has TRBV2 and TRBJ2-7; D uncertain. The CDR3 covers 13 residues. Trimming left V 7 bases short and J 0 bases short, with 10 bases between. Germline values: CDR1 SNHLY, CDR2 FYNNEI.

The chain couples TRBV4-2 to TRBJ2-1, with 13 bases lining up with TRBD2. With 4 bases clipped from V and 10 bases from J, the junction kept 10 bases outside the gene matches. This CDR3 has 16 residues. Germline V gene data show CDR1 as LGHNA and CDR2 as YNFKEQ. The DNA for the CDR3 is TGTGCCAGCAGCCTACGACTAGCGGGGGGCCGTTGGGAGCAGTTCTTC. Protein product: CASSLRLAGGRWEQFF.